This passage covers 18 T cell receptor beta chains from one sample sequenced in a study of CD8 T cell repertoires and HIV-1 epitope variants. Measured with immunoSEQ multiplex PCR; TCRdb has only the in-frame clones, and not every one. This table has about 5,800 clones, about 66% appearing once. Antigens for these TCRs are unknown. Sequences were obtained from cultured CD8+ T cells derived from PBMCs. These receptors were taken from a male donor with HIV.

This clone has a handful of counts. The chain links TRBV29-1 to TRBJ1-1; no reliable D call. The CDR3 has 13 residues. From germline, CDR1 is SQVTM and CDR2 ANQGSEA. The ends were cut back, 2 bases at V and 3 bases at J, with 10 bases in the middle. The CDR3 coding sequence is TGCAGCGTTGAAACGGATGGGGACACTGAAGCTTTCTTT. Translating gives CSVETDGDTEAFF.

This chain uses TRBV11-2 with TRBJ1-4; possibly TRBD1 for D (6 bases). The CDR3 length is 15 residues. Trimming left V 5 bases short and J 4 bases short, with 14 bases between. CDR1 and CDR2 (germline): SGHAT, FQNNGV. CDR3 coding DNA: TGTGCCAGCAGCCTGCAGGACAGCTTTAATGAAAAACTGTTTTTT. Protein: CASSLQDSFNEKLFF.

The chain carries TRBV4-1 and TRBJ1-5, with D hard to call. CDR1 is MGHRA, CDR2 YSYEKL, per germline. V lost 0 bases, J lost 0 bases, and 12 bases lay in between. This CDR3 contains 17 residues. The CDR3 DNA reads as TGCGCCAGCAGCCAAGATCTTCAAGACTATAGCAATCAGCCCCAGCATTTT. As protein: CASSQDLQDYSNQPQHF.

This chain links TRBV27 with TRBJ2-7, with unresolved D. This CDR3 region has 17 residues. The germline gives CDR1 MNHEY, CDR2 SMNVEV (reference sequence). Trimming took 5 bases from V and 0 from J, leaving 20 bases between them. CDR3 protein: CASSHLDGSESSYEQYF. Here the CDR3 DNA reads TGTGCCAGCAGTCACCTAGACGGGTCTGAGAGCTCCTACGAGCAGTACTTC.

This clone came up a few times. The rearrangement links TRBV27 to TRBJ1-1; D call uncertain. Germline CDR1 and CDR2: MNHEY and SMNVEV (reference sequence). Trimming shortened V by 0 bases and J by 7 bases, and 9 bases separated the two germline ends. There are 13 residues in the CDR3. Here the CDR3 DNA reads TGTGCCAGCAGTTTATCGTCCCGGAATGAAGCTTTCTTT. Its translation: CASSLSSRNEAFF.

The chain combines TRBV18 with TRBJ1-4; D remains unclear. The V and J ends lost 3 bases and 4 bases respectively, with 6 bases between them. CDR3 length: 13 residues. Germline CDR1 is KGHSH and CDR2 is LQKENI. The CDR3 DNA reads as TGTGCCAGCTCACCGGGAGTTAATGAAAAACTGTTTTTT. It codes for CASSPGVNEKLFF.

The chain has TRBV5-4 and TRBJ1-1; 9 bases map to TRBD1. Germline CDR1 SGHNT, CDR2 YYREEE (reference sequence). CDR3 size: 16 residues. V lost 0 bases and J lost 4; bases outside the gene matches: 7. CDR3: CASSLGRGDRVTEAFF. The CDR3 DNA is TGTGCCAGCAGCTTGGGTCGGGGGGACAGGGTCACTGAAGCTTTCTTT.

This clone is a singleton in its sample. CDR3 nucleotide sequence: TGTGCCAGCAGTTACCCCCGGGGCGGGGAGCTGTTTTTT. Encoded protein: CASSYPRGGELFF. The V call is TRBV6-5, the J call TRBJ2-2, with a possible D match to TRBD2 (5 bases). This CDR3 is built from 13 residues. Between the trimmed V and J ends, which lost 2 bases and 7 bases, there was a span of 8 bases. In germline, CDR1 is MNHEY, CDR2 SVGAGI.

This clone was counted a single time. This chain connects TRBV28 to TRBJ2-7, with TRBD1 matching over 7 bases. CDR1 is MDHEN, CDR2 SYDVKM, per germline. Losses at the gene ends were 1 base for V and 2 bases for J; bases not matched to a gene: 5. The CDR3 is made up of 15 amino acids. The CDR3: CASSLYRDRAYEQYF. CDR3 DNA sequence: TGTGCCAGCAGTTTATATCGCGACAGGGCCTACGAGCAGTACTTC.

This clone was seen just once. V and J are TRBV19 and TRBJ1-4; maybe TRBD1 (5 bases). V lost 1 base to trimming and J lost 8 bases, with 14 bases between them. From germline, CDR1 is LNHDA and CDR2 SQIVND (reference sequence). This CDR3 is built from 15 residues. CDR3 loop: CASSIAPGGAEKLFF. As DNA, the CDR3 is TGTGCCAGTAGTATAGCCCCGGGAGGGGCGGAAAAACTGTTTTTT.

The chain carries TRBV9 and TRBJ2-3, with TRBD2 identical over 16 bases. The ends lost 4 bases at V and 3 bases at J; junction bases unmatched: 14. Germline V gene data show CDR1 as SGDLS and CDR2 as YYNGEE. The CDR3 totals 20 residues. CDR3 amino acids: CASSFSGTSGRARGTDTQYF. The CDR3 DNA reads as TGTGCCAGCAGCTTCTCCGGGACTAGCGGGAGGGCCCGGGGAACAGATACGCAGTATTTT.

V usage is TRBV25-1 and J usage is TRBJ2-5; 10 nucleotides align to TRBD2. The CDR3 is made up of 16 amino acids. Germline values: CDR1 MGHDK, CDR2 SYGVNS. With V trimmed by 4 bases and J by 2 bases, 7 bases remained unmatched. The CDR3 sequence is CASSGLAGALQETQYF. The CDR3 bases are TGTGCCAGCAGTGGGCTAGCGGGGGCCCTTCAAGAGACCCAGTACTTC.

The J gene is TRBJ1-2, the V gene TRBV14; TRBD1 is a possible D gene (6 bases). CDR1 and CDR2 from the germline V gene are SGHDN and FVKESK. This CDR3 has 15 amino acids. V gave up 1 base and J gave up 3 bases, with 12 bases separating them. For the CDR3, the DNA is TGTGCCAGCAGCCAAGGGTGGACAGACCACTATGGCTACACCTTC. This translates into CASSQGWTDHYGYTF.

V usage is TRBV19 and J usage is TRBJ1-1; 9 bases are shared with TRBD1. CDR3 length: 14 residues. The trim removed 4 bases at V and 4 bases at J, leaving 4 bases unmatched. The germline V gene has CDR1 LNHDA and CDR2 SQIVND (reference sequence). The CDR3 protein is CASSRGQGRTEAFF. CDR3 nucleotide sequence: TGTGCCAGTAGTAGGGGACAGGGCCGCACTGAAGCTTTCTTT.

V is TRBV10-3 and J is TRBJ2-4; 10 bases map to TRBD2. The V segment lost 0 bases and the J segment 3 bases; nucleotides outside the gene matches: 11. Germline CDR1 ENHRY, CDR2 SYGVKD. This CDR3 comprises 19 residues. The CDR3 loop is CAISESGSGGASGKNIQYF. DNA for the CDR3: TGTGCCATCAGTGAGTCGGGAAGCGGGGGGGCCTCGGGCAAAAACATTCAGTACTTC.

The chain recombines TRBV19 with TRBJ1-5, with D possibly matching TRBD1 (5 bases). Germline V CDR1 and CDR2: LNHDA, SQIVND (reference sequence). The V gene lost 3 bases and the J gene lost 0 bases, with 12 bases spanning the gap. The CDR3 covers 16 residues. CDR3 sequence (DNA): TGTGCCAGTAGTATGTCGGACAACTATAGCAATCAGCCCCAGCATTTT. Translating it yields CASSMSDNYSNQPQHF.

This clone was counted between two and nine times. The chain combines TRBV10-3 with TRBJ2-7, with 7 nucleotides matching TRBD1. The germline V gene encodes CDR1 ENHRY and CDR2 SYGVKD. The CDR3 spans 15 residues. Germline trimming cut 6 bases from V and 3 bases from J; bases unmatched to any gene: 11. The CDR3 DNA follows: TGTGCCATCAGGGGGACAGATCAACCTTTCTACGAGCAGTACTTC. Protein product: CAIRGTDQPFYEQYF.

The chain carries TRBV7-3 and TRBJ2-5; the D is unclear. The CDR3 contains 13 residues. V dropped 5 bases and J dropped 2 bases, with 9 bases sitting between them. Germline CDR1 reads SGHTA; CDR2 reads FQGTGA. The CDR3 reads CASSPTAQETQYF. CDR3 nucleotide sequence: TGTGCCAGCAGCCCGACGGCACAAGAGACCCAGTACTTC.